What follows describes a single T cell receptor (beta chain). Its antigen is unknown. The data were taken from a study of identical twins. Study outcomes and limitations: Those out-of-frame alpha sequences shared by twins showed an excess of low generation probability.

TCRdb re-called the 5' RACE reads through MiXCR, storing one row per CDR3 protein. Of 400,000 or so distinct CDR3 sequences in the sample, around 9% were seen once. CDR3 size: 15 residues. J gave up 5 bases and V 4 bases, and 11 bases lay outside the gene matches. The chain joins TRBV12-3 or TRBV12-4 to TRBJ2-7, with 7 bases aligning to TRBD1. Sequences were obtained from naive T cells sorted from blood. This TCR was sampled from a woman aged 45-60 years in good health. The DNA of the CDR3 is TGTGCCAGCAGTTCGTGGGGCAGGGGGACGCACGAGCAGTACTTC. Protein sequence: CASSSWGRGTHEQYF.